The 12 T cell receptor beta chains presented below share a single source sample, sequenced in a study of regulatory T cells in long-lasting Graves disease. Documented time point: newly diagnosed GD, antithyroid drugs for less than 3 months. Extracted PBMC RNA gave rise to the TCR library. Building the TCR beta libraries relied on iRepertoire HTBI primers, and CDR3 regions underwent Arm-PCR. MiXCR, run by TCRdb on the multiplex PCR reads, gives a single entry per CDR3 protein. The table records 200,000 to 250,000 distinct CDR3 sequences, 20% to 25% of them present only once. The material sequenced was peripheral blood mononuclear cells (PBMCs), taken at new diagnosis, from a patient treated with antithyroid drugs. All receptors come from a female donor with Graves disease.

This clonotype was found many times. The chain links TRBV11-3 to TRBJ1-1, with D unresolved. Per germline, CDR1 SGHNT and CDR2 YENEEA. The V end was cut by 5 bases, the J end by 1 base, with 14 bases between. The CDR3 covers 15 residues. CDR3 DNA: TGTGCCAGCAGCCCAGGCGGGATCGGGAACACTGAAGCTTTCTTT. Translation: CASSPGGIGNTEAFF.

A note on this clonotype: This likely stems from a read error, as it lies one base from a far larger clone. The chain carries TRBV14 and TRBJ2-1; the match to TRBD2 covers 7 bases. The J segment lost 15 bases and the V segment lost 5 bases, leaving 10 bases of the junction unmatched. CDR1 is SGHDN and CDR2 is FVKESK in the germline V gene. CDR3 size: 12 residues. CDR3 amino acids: CASSLSGADRFF. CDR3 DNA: TGTGCCAGCAGCTTAAGCGGGGCGGATCGGTTCTTC.

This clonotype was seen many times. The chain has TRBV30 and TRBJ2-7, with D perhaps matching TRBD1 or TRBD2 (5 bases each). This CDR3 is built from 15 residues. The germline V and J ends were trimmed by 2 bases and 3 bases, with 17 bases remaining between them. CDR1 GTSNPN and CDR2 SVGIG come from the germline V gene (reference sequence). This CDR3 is CAWSPGGDLDYEQYF. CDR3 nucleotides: TGTGCCTGGAGTCCTGGTGGGGACCTGGACTACGAGCAGTACTTC.

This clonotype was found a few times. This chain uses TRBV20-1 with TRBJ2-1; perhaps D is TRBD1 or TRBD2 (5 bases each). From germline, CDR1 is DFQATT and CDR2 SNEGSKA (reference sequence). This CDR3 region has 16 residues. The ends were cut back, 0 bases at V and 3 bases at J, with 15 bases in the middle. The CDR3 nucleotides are TGCAGTGCTAGAGAGTGGGCCGGGACCGACTACAATGAGCAGTTCTTC. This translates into CSAREWAGTDYNEQFF.

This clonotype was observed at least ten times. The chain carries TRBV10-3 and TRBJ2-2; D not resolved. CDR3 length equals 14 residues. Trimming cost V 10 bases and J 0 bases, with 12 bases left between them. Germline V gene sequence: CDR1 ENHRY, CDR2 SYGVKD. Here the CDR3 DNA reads TGTGCCACCCGTGCAGGCCCGAACACCGGGGAGCTGTTTTTT. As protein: CATRAGPNTGELFF.

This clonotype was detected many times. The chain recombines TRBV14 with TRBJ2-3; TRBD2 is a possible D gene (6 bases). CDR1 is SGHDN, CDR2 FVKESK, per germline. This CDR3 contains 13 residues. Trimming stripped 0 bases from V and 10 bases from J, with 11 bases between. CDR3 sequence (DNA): TGTGCCAGCAGCCAAGACTGGGAGGCTCCGCAGTATTTT. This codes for CASSQDWEAPQYF.

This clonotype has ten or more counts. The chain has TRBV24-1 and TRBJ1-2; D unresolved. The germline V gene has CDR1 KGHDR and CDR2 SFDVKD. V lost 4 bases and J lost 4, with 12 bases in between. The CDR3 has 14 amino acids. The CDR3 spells CATSDAKGGYGYTF. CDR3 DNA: TGTGCCACCAGTGACGCCAAGGGTGGCTATGGCTACACCTTC.

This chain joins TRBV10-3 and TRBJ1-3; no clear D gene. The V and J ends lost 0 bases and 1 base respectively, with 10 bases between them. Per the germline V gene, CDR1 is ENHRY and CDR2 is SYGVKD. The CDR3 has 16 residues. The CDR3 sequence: CAISESPENSGNTIYF. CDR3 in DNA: TGTGCCATCAGTGAGTCCCCGGAGAATTCTGGAAACACCATATATTTT.

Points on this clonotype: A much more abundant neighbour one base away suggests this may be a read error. CDR3: CAGSQEPFGQAPNIIF. The DNA for the CDR3 is TGCGCCGGCAGCCAAGAACCATTTGGACAGGCCCCGAACATTATCTTC. The chain joins TRBV4-3 to TRBJ2-4; 7 nucleotides agree with TRBD1. CDR1 and CDR2 (germline): LGHNA, YSLEER. This CDR3 is built from 16 residues.

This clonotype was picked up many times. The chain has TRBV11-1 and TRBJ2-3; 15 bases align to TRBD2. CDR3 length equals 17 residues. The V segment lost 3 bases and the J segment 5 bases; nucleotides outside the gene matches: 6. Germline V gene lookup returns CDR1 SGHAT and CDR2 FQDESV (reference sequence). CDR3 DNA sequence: TGTGCCAGCAGCTTTGGACTAGCGGGGGGGCCGAGAGATACGCAGTATTTT. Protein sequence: CASSFGLAGGPRDTQYF.

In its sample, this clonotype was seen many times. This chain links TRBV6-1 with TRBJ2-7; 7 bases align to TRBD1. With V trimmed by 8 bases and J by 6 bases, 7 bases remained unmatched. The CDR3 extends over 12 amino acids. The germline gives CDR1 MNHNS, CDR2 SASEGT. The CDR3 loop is CASEGARPEQYF. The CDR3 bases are TGTGCCAGCGAGGGGGCACGTCCCGAGCAGTACTTC.

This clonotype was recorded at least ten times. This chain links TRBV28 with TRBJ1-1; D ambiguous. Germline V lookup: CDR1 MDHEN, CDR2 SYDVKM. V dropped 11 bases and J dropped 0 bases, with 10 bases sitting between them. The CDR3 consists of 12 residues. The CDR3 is CASSDLNTEAFF. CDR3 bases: TGTGCCTCCTCGGACTTGAACACTGAAGCTTTCTTT.